This T cell receptor beta chain was sequenced for a study of beta chain features in type 1 diabetes. Trimming left V 10 bases short and J 6 bases short, with 22 bases between. This CDR3 has 15 residues. Study-wide results and limits: Insertions at VDJ junctions were less frequent in type 1 diabetes patients. These patients also deleted more nucleotides at the same junctions. Moderate but significant shortening of TCRB CDR3s was recorded in all four CD4+ subsets from Type 1 diabetes patients.

Expressed TCRB transcripts were sequenced because the isolated RNA had all been reverse transcribed beforehand. Clones were read by immunoSEQ multiplex PCR, and TCRdb kept only the in-frame ones, dropping some. Of about 150,000 clones in the sample, about 13% were seen once. In its sample, this clone was seen a few times. Its matching antigen is unknown. The sequenced sample was central memory CD4+ T cells from blood. The TCR sequence derives from a young man with type 1 diabetes. The gene calls are TRBV23-1 and TRBJ1-5; a weak D match, TRBD1 (5 bases). TRBV23-1 is designated an ORF whose function remains uncertain. The CDR3 region is CATLARGERRQPQHF. As DNA, the CDR3 is TGCGCCACCCTCGCCCGGGGGGAAAGGCGTCAGCCCCAGCATTTT.